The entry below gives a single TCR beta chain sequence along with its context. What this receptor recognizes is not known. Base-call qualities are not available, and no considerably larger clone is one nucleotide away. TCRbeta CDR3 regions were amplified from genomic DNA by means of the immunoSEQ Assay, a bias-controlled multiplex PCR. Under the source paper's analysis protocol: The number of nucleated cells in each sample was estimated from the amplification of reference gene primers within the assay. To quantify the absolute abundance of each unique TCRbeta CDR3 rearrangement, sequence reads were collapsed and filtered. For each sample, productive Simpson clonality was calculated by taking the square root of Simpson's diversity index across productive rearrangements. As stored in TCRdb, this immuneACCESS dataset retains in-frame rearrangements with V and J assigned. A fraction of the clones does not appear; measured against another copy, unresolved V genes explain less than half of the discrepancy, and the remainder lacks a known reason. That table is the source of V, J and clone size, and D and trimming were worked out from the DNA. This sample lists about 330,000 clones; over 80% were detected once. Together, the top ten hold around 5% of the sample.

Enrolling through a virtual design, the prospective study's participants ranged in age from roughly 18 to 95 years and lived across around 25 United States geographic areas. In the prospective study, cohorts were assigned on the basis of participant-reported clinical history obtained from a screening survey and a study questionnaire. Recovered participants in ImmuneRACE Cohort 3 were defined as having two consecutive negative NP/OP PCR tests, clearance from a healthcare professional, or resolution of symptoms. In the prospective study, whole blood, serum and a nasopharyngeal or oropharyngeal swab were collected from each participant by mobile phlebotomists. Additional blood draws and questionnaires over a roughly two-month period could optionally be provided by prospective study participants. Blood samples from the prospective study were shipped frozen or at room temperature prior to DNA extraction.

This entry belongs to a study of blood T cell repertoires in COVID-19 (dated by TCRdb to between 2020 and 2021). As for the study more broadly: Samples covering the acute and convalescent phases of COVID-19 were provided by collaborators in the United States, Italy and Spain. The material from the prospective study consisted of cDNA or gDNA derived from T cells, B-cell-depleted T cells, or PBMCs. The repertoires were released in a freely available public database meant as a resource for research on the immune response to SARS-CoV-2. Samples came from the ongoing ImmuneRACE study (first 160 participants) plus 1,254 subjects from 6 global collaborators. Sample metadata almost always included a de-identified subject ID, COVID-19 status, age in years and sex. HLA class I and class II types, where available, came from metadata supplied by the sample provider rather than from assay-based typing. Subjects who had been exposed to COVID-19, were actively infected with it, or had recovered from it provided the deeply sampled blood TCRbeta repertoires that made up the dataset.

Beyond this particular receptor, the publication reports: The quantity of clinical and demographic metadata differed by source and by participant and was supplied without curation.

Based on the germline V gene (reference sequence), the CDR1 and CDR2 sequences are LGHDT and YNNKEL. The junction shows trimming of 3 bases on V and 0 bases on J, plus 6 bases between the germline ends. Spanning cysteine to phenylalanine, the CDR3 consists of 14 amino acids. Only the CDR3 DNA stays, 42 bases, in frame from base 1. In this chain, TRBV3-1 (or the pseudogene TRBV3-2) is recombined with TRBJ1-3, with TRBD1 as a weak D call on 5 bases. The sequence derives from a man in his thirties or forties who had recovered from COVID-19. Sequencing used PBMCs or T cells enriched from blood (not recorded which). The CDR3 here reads CASSHTGSGNTIYF. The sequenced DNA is TGTGCCAGCAGCCACACAGGCTCTGGAAACACCATATATTTT.